Below, 27 T cell receptor beta chains from the same sample are listed, as sequenced in a study of blood T cells in healthy people across ages. A second PCR of roughly 7 to 11 cycles used a sample-barcoded 5' primer and a J-beta primer mix. One entry per CDR3 protein results from TCRdb running MiXCR on the 5' RACE reads. The sample records some 760,000 distinct CDR3 sequences, roughly 25% being singletons. The same specimen was also included in a second study, on T cells of mothers and their children.

The sample taken for sequencing was blood. Source of these receptors: a boy under 18 in good health.

J is TRBJ2-5 and V is TRBV7-2, with TRBD2 matching 13 bases. The ends lost 3 bases at V and 4 bases at J; junction bases unmatched: 2. CDR1 is SGHTA and CDR2 is FQGNSA in the germline V gene. The CDR3 is made up of 15 amino acids. The chain's CDR3 is CASSLTSGGIETQYF. For the CDR3, the DNA is TGTGCCAGCAGCTTGACTAGCGGGGGGATAGAGACCCAGTACTTC.

This clonotype was detected only a few times. The CDR3 spells CASSNSGFTSYEQYF. CDR3 nucleotides: TGTGCCAGCAGTAATAGCGGGTTTACCTCCTACGAGCAGTACTTC. The genes are TRBV6-5 and TRBJ2-1, with 7 bases lining up with TRBD2. The J call is in doubt because the DNA end fits TRBJ2-7 better. Germline values: CDR1 MNHEY, CDR2 SVGAGI. The CDR3 covers 15 residues.

This clonotype was detected a few times. V gene TRBV6-5 combines with J gene TRBJ1-5; D remains unclear. The CDR3 loop spans 13 amino acids. CDR1 and CDR2 from the germline V gene are MNHEY and SVGAGI. The ends were cut back, 5 bases at V and 5 bases at J, with 10 bases in the middle. This CDR3 is CASSNGPDQPQHF. The CDR3 region has the DNA TGTGCCAGCAGTAACGGGCCGGATCAGCCCCAGCATTTT.

The gene calls are TRBV29-1 and TRBJ1-3; possibly TRBD1 for D (6 bases). This CDR3 spans 14 amino acids. Between the trimmed V and J ends, which lost 6 bases and 1 base, there was a span of 13 bases. Germline V lookup: CDR1 SQVTM, CDR2 ANQGSEA. Here the CDR3 reads CSVNPGVSGNTIYF. The DNA for the CDR3 is TGCAGCGTGAACCCAGGGGTGTCTGGAAACACCATATATTTT.

The rearrangement joins TRBV29-1 to TRBJ1-2; unclear D gene. The CDR3 has 13 amino acids. V lost 0 bases to trimming and J lost 5 bases, with 10 bases between them. CDR1 and CDR2 (germline): SQVTM, ANQGSEA. CDR3 region: CSVEDGPDYGYTF. The CDR3, as DNA: TGCAGCGTTGAAGATGGCCCAGATTATGGCTACACCTTC. Looking up the rest from reference TRBV29-1 and TRBJ1-2 gives the full variable domain: SAVISQKPSRDICQRGTSLTIQCQVDSQVTMMFWYRQQPGQSLTLIATANQGSEATYESGFVIDKFPISRPNLTFSTLTVSNMSPEDSSIYLCSVEDGPDYGYTFGSGTRLTVV.

CDR3 DNA: TGTGCCAGCAGCCTGCCGGGACAGGGTTATGAAAAACTGTTTTTT. Its translation: CASSLPGQGYEKLFF. This sequence joins TRBV7-9 and TRBJ1-4; TRBD1 matches 9 bases. This CDR3 is built from 15 residues. CDR1 and CDR2 (germline): SEHNR, FQNEAQ (reference sequence). V trimming: 5 bases; J trimming: 6 bases; junction bases outside the gene matches: 7.

This clonotype was detected a few times. The chain links TRBV28 to TRBJ2-5; D may be TRBD2 (5 bases). The assigned J gene may be wrong: the sequence end matches TRBJ2-1 better. Germline V lookup: CDR1 MDHEN, CDR2 SYDVKM. The CDR3 has 13 amino acids. The CDR3 sequence is CASRRAKGNEQFF. DNA for the CDR3: TGTGCCAGCAGGAGGGCCAAAGGGAATGAGCAGTTCTTC.

The chain employs TRBV10-3 and TRBJ2-5, with D uncertain. Between the trimmed V and J ends, which lost 0 bases and 5 bases, there was a span of 7 bases. Germline lookup yields CDR1 ENHRY and CDR2 SYGVKD. The CDR3 is 13 amino acids. Written as DNA, the CDR3 is TGTGCCATCAGTGAGTCGCTGGCGGAGACCCAGTACTTC. Amino acids: CAISESLAETQYF.

The chain couples TRBV7-2 to TRBJ2-1; 10 nucleotides agree with TRBD2. The V segment lost 4 bases and the J segment 4 bases; nucleotides outside the gene matches: 7. The CDR3 consists of 16 residues. CDR1 SGHTA and CDR2 FQGNSA come from the germline V gene. The CDR3 loop is CASSSQAGGPYNEQFF. The CDR3 region has the DNA TGTGCCAGCAGCTCACAAGCGGGAGGGCCTTACAATGAGCAGTTCTTC.

This clonotype was seen a few times. The gene calls are TRBV20-1 and TRBJ1-4, with D uncertain. This CDR3 is built from 11 residues. Trimming took 6 bases from V and 8 from J, leaving 10 bases between them. Germline values: CDR1 DFQATT, CDR2 SNEGSKA (reference sequence). CDR3 loop: CSAWGGEKLFF. The CDR3 region has the DNA TGCAGTGCGTGGGGAGGGGAAAAACTGTTTTTT.

This rearrangement joins TRBV12-3 or TRBV12-4 to TRBJ2-3; D not certain. Trimming removed 7 bases at V and 2 bases at J, with 10 bases between. The CDR3 runs to 13 residues. The CDR3 nucleotides read TGTGCCAGCACCGGCGGTCCCACAGATACGCAGTATTTT. Translated: CASTGGPTDTQYF.

This clonotype was picked up a small number of times. The V gene is TRBV29-1, the J gene TRBJ2-7, with 8 positions matching TRBD2. Trimming took 3 bases from V and 5 from J; bases not matched to a gene: 3. CDR1 and CDR2 (germline): SQVTM, ANQGSEA. The CDR3 loop spans 12 amino acids. The CDR3 spells CSVDGRGHEQYF. The DNA of the CDR3 is TGCAGCGTTGACGGGAGGGGCCACGAGCAGTACTTC.

This clonotype was counted only a few times. This rearrangement joins TRBV6-5 to TRBJ2-7, with 7 bases that match TRBD2. Trimming took 2 bases from V and 0 from J; bases not matched to a gene: 4. Germline CDR1 is MNHEY and CDR2 is SVGAGI. The CDR3 extends over 15 amino acids. CDR3 DNA sequence: TGTGCCAGCAGTTACGTCGGGGGGAGCTCCTACGAGCAGTACTTC. This codes for CASSYVGGSSYEQYF.

This chain connects TRBV15 to TRBJ2-3; D might be TRBD1 (5 bases). The germline V and J ends were trimmed by 3 bases and 0 bases, with 10 bases remaining between them. Germline V gives CDR1 LNHNV, CDR2 YYDKDF (reference sequence). The CDR3 is 15 residues long. CDR3 protein: CATSSEYRSTDTQYF. The CDR3 bases are TGTGCCACCAGCAGCGAATACAGGAGCACAGATACGCAGTATTTT.

The chain couples TRBV12-3 or TRBV12-4 to TRBJ2-7; D is perhaps TRBD2 (6 bases). Trimming left V 5 bases short and J 3 bases short, with 14 bases between. The CDR3 loop spans 14 amino acids. The CDR3 sequence: CASSEGRISYEQYF. Here the CDR3 DNA reads TGTGCCAGCAGTGAGGGGAGGATCAGCTACGAGCAGTACTTC.

This clonotype has more than one count but fewer than ten. The CDR3 reads CASTSTGTDYGYTF. The DNA for the CDR3 is TGTGCCAGCACTAGCACCGGGACGGACTATGGCTACACCTTC. V gene TRBV7-2 combines with J gene TRBJ1-2; TRBD1 is a possible D gene (5 bases). V was shortened by 7 bases and J by 3 bases, with 15 bases between the two germline ends. In germline, CDR1 is SGHTA, CDR2 FQGNSA. The CDR3 sequence is 14 residues long.

Only a few counts were recorded for this clonotype. The CDR3 loop reads CASSLDGTSLTEQFF. CDR3 nucleotide sequence: TGTGCCAGCAGCCTTGATGGGACGTCCCTTACTGAGCAGTTCTTC. This rearrangement joins TRBV11-2 to TRBJ2-5; D is tentatively TRBD1 or TRBD2 (5 bases each). The J call is doubtful: the DNA matches TRBJ2-1 better. Germline lookup yields CDR1 SGHAT and CDR2 FQNNGV. The CDR3 contains 15 residues.

The CDR3 loop is CASSSAGGLWETQYF. In DNA form, the CDR3 reads TGCGCCAGCAGCTCCGCGGGGGGGCTTTGGGAGACCCAGTACTTC. The chain employs TRBV5-1 and TRBJ2-5, with TRBD2 matching over 9 bases. In germline, CDR1 is SGHRS, CDR2 YFSETQ. The CDR3 spans 15 residues. V dropped 3 bases and J dropped 5; count of bases not matched to a gene: 8.

This chain links TRBV29-1 with TRBJ2-5, with 9 positions matching TRBD1. Germline V CDR1 and CDR2: SQVTM, ANQGSEA. CDR3 length: 13 amino acids. The V and J ends lost 3 bases and 5 bases, in that order; junction bases with no gene match: 4. CDR3 nucleotides: TGCAGCGTTGACGGACAGGGGAGGGAGACCCAGTACTTC. Its translation is CSVDGQGRETQYF.

This clonotype occurred a few times. The J gene is TRBJ2-2, the V gene TRBV12-5, with unresolved D. Germline assignment: CDR1 LGHNT and CDR2 FRNRAP. The CDR3 covers 19 residues. The V end lost 3 bases, the J end lost 0 bases, and 20 bases lay between the germline ends. The CDR3 region has the DNA TGTGCTAGTGGTTTACAAATACGGATGAGTGAACCGAACACCGGGGAGCTGTTTTTT. This gives the protein CASGLQIRMSEPNTGELFF. Looking up the rest from reference TRBV12-5 and TRBJ2-2 gives the full variable domain: DARVTQTPRHKVTEMGQEVTMRCQPILGHNTVFWYRQTMMQGLELLAYFRNRAPLDDSGMPKDRFSAEMPDATLATLKIQPSEPRDSAVYFCASGLQIRMSEPNTGELFFGEGSRLTVL.

The chain recombines TRBV11-3 with TRBJ2-1, with 7 nucleotides matching TRBD2. Germline values: CDR1 SGHNT, CDR2 YENEEA. This CDR3 contains 14 residues. With 4 bases clipped from V and 8 bases from J, the junction kept 8 bases outside the gene matches. The CDR3 reads CASSSMTSLDEQFF. In nucleotides, the CDR3 is TGTGCCAGCAGCTCCATGACTAGCTTGGATGAGCAGTTCTTC.

This clonotype occurred a few times. The chain has TRBV7-3 and TRBJ2-3; D not certain. Between the trimmed V and J ends, which lost 0 bases and 6 bases, there was a span of 7 bases. Germline CDR1 SGHTA, CDR2 FQGTGA. This CDR3 has 13 amino acids. The CDR3 bases are TGTGCCAGCAGCTTAACGTTTCCCGATACGCAGTATTTT. It yields the protein CASSLTFPDTQYF.

This clonotype was counted only a few times. The J gene is TRBJ2-3, the V gene TRBV10-3, with TRBD1 matching 9 bases. J was trimmed by 6 bases and V by 3 bases; bases with no gene match: 10. CDR1 is ENHRY and CDR2 is SYGVKD in the germline V gene. This CDR3 contains 16 residues. The CDR3 is CAISEPGQGRMDTQYF. The CDR3 DNA follows: TGTGCCATCAGTGAACCGGGACAGGGACGTATGGATACGCAGTATTTT.

This clonotype was counted ten times or more. The chain links TRBV10-3 to TRBJ2-5, with TRBD1 as a possible D gene (6 bases). Germline V gene data show CDR1 as ENHRY and CDR2 as SYGVKD. The V end was cut by 5 bases, the J end by 0 bases, with 16 bases between. CDR3 size: 16 residues. The CDR3 DNA reads as TGTGCCATCAGTAAGAGTGGGCACAGGGACCAAGAGACCCAGTACTTC. Amino acid sequence: CAISKSGHRDQETQYF.

This clonotype was recorded a few times. This chain connects TRBV7-9 to TRBJ1-5, with D uncertain. CDR1 and CDR2 from the germline V gene are SEHNR and FQNEAQ (reference sequence). Between the trimmed V and J ends, which lost 2 bases and 5 bases, there was a span of 7 bases. This CDR3 is 13 amino acids long. In DNA, the CDR3 is TGTGCCAGCAGCTTATACCAGGATCAGCCCCAGCATTTT. This gives the protein CASSLYQDQPQHF.

This clonotype appeared a few times. The J gene is TRBJ2-4, the V gene TRBV11-2; 8 nucleotides match TRBD1. The CDR3 is made up of 14 amino acids. V gave up 6 bases and J gave up 2 bases; unmatched junction bases: 3. Germline CDR1 SGHAT, CDR2 FQNNGV. The CDR3 is CASRNRGTKNIQYF. CDR3 coding DNA: TGTGCCAGCAGAAACAGGGGGACCAAAAACATTCAGTACTTC.

This clonotype has a handful of counts. The gene calls are TRBV29-1 and TRBJ1-2, with 8 bases fitting TRBD1. CDR1 is SQVTM, CDR2 ANQGSEA, per germline. The V segment lost 7 bases and the J segment 6 bases; nucleotides outside the gene matches: 10. The CDR3 contains 13 residues. CDR3: CSAPGTGIDGYTF. CDR3 nucleotides: TGCAGCGCCCCCGGGACAGGAATTGATGGCTACACCTTC.